This T cell receptor (beta chain) originates from a study of CD4 and CD8 cells across lung adenocarcinoma regions. Donors had localized lung adenocarcinoma, a non-small cell lung cancer. Trimming shortened V by 3 bases and J by 8 bases, and 13 bases separated the two germline ends. The CDR3 spans 13 residues. Germline assignment: CDR1 MGHDK and CDR2 SYGVNS. TCRdb recomputed calls from the PCR reads with MiXCR, one row per CDR3 protein. The table has over 10,000 distinct CDR3 sequences, around 61% seen once. This TCR came from a female donor with lung adenocarcinoma. The CD4 and CD8 labels of this study may be unreliable. The V call is TRBV25-1, the J call TRBJ1-2; TRBD1 is a possible D gene (5 bases). The specimen was CD8+ T cells from the margin of a lung tumor. The CDR3 region is CASSDARAGGYTF. The CDR3 DNA sequence: TGTGCCAGCAGTGACGCCAGGGCAGGGGGCTACACCTTC.